This T cell receptor beta chain was captured in a study of human T cells and chemical hapten exposure. Study background: Across the whole study, which lasted roughly 24 weeks, patients were given diphenylcyclopropenone on the scalp once a week.

TCRdb reprocessed the RACE reads via MiXCR and lists one record per CDR3 protein. The repertoire includes about 140,000 distinct CDR3 sequences, roughly 10% of them detected once, and around 1.4% sits in the top ten. General study results and limits: While controls formed fewer of them, expanded TCRs formed significantly more large CDR3 similarity clusters. DPC sensitization produced no change in TCRs with frequency above 1 in 1000.

This clonotype appeared many times. Its specificity is not known. The CDR3 loop spans 17 amino acids. Germline V gene lookup returns CDR1 SGHRS and CDR2 YFSETQ. The ends lost 4 bases at V and 4 bases at J; junction bases unmatched: 7. Indicated time point: patch test 2, 6 weeks after DPC sensitization. As to treatment: therapeutic diphenylcyclopropenone sensitization with weekly scalp DPC. Patch tests were applied only after blood draws. The receptor comes from a woman aged 45-65 years with alopecia areata. Some clones in this sample may be carry-over from other donors' samples. The rearrangement links TRBV5-1 to TRBJ2-3, with TRBD2 identical over 15 bases. The specimen comprised whole blood, sampled in connection with sensitization to the hapten diphenylcyclopropenone (DPC). In DNA, the CDR3 is TGCGCCAGCAGCGAGCGGGGACTAGCGGGAGGCCCAGATACGCAGTATTTT. Translation gives CASSERGLAGGPDTQYF.